The clone carrying this T cell receptor (beta chain) was observed at least ten times. RNA transcripts yielded amplified TCR beta CDR3 regions. HTBI primers drove first-round RT-PCR of the TCR CDR3. TCRdb re-called the multiplex PCR reads through MiXCR, storing one row per CDR3 protein. The sample shows a few hundred thousand distinct CDR3 sequences, about 43% of them seen only once. The sample belongs to a study of T cells in Graves' hyperthyroidism and ophthalmopathy. Germline-derived CDR1 and CDR2 are SGHTA and FQGNSA. CDR3 size: 14 residues. V was clipped by 7 bases and J by 0 bases, with 13 bases between them. It was considered stable Graves' hyperthyroidism when ophthalmopathy did not progress within 18 months. Among the patients, aged 18 to 65, hyperthyroidism was newly diagnosed and had lasted under 2 months. Pregnant or lactating patients were excluded, as were those with uncontrolled infection or other autoimmune disease.

The sequence derives from a woman between 18 and 29 years old with Graves' hyperthyroidism. The chain links TRBV7-2 to TRBJ2-7; D is unclear. The specimen was peripheral blood or thyroid tissue (not recorded which). CDR3 loop: CASTQTRSSYEQYF. The CDR3 DNA is TGTGCCAGCACCCAAACCCGGAGCTCCTACGAGCAGTACTTC.